These T cell receptor beta chains were read from a single sample in a study of T cell responses to AZD1222 COVID-19 vaccine. Repertoires were generated with immunoSEQ multiplex PCR, while TCRdb's copy carries only in-frame clones and drops some. The sample carries tens of thousands of clones, about 85% recorded once. The sequences come from peripheral blood, collected 28 days after the second AZD1222 dose. The receptors were gathered from an adult who received the AZD1222 COVID-19 vaccine. Both conserved end residues are part of each CDR3. Fields, in order: D gene, CDR3 length, V gene, J gene, CDR3 DNA, CDR3 protein. A D gene is named only where the DNA matches it firmly.

>-|13|TRBV12-3/TRBV12-4|TRBJ1-2
TGTGCCAGCAGTTACCGGGAAGCCTATGGCTACACCTTC
CASSYREAYGYTF
>-|12|TRBV4-1|TRBJ2-1
TGCGCCAGCAGCCAAATATACAATGAGCAGTTCTTC
CASSQIYNEQFF
>-|15|TRBV3-1/TRBV3-2|TRBJ1-1
TGTGCCAGCAGCCAATTCCCGGGAATCGACACTGAAGCTTTCTTT
CASSQFPGIDTEAFF
>-|15|TRBV19|TRBJ2-3
TGTGCCAGTACCTCACCTTTTAGCGGCACAGATACGCAGTATTTT
CASTSPFSGTDTQYF
>TRBD1|17|TRBV28|TRBJ2-7
TGTGCCAGCAGTCCCGGACAGGGGGCCGCATTTCCTTACGAGCAGTACTTC
CASSPGQGAAFPYEQYF
>-|17|TRBV7-8|TRBJ1-1
TGTGCCAGCAGCTTACGGGCCGGGGGTGTAAGGAACACTGAAGCTTTCTTT
CASSLRAGGVRNTEAFF
>TRBD2|13|TRBV12-3/TRBV12-4|TRBJ2-7
TGTGCCAGTGGAGTCGGCGGGGGCTACGAGCAGTACTTC
CASGVGGGYEQYF
>TRBD2|16|TRBV3-1/TRBV3-2|TRBJ2-1
TGTGCCAGCAGCAATCTAGCGGGAGATCGGTACAATGAGCAGTTCTTC
CASSNLAGDRYNEQFF
>TRBD1|15|TRBV3-1/TRBV3-2|TRBJ1-2
TGTGCCAGCAGCCAAGGAGCTGACGGGGACAGTGGCTACACCTTC
CASSQGADGDSGYTF
>-|15|TRBV19|TRBJ2-7
TGTGCCAGTAGTAGAACGTTTTTGGTAATAAACGAGCAGTACTTC
CASSRTFLVINEQYF
>-|14|TRBV6-5|TRBJ1-5
TGTGCCAGCAGTTACGAACCCATCAATCAGCCCCAGCATTTT
CASSYEPINQPQHF
>TRBD1|14|TRBV29-1|TRBJ2-2
TGCAGCGTCCCCCTCAAGACAGGGACCGGGGAGCTGTTTTTT
CSVPLKTGTGELFF
>-|11|TRBV19|TRBJ2-5
TGTGCCAGTCGCAGGGAAGAGACCCAGTACTTC
CASRREETQYF
>-|17|TRBV5-4|TRBJ1-1
TGTGCCAGCAGCGTAGGCCCTCAGTTAGGGCGGGACACTGAAGCTTTCTTT
CASSVGPQLGRDTEAFF
>-|14|TRBV30|TRBJ2-7
TGTGCCTGGAGTGTAGCCCGGGCTACGGGCGAGCAGTACTTC
CAWSVARATGEQYF
>-|15|TRBV19|TRBJ1-4
TGTGCCAGTAGTTTGACGATGGCAACTAATGAAAAACTGTTTTTT
CASSLTMATNEKLFF
>-|15|TRBV5-1|TRBJ1-1
TGCGCCAGCAGCTTCTTGCGGGGCGGCGACACTGAAGCTTTCTTT
CASSFLRGGDTEAFF
>TRBD1|16|TRBV6-6|TRBJ1-6
TGTGCCAGCAGTTACGGAGGGGACAGAAATAATTCACCCCTCCACTTT
CASSYGGDRNNSPLHF
>TRBD2|14|TRBV7-9|TRBJ2-7
TGTGCCAGCAGCATTAGCGGGAGAGGCTACGAGCAGTACTTC
CASSISGRGYEQYF
>-|13|TRBV30|TRBJ1-5
TGTGCCTGGAGTGATGGGCTGGCGCAGCCCCAGCATTTT
CAWSDGLAQPQHF
>TRBD2|14|TRBV30|TRBJ2-1
TGTGCCTGTAGGACTAGCGGCTCCTACAATGAGCAGTTCTTC
CACRTSGSYNEQFF
>-|15|TRBV27|TRBJ2-7
TGTGCCAGCAGGCAAAGTTCAGGGATCTCCTACGAGCAGTACTTC
CASRQSSGISYEQYF
>-|13|TRBV30|TRBJ2-5
TGTGCCTGGAGTGTTACCAGGCGAGAGACCCAGTACTTC
CAWSVTRRETQYF